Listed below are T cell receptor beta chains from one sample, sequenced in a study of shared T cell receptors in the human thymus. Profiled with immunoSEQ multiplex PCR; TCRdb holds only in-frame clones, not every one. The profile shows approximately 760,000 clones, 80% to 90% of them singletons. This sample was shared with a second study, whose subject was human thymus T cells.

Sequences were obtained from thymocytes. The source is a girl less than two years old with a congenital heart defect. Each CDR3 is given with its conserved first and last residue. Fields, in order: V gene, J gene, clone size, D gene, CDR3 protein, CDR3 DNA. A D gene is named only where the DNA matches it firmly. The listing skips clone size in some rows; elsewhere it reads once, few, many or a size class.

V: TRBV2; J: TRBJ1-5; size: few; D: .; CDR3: CASSEDSGNQPQHF; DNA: TGTGCCAGCAGTGAAGACAGTGGCAATCAGCCCCAGCATTTT
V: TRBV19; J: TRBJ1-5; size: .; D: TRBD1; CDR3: CASSRPPGTGWHQPQHF; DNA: TGTGCCAGTAGTAGGCCCCCCGGGACAGGGTGGCATCAGCCCCAGCATTTT
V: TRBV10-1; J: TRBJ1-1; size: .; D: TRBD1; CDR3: CASTDRGAMNTEAFF; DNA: TGCGCCAGCACTGACAGGGGGGCCATGAACACTGAAGCTTTCTTT
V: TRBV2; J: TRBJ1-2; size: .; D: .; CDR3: CAASPTGSGESNYGYTF; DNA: TGTGCCGCGAGTCCCACTGGGTCAGGCGAATCTAACTATGGCTACACCTTC
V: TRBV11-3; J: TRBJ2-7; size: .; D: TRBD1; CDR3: CASSLPPRQGLYEQYF; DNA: TGTGCCAGCAGCTTACCCCCGAGACAGGGTCTTTACGAGCAGTACTTC
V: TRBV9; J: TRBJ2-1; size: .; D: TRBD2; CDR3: CASSVTSGGHNEQFF; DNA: TGTGCCAGCAGCGTTACTAGCGGGGGCCACAATGAGCAGTTCTTC
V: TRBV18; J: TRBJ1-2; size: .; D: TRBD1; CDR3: CASSLGQARYGYTF; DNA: TGTGCCAGCTCACTAGGACAGGCCCGCTATGGCTACACCTTC
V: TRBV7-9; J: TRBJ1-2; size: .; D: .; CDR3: CASSLKRGRDCGYTF; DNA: TGTGCCAGCAGCTTAAAACGGGGGAGGGACTGTGGCTACACCTTC
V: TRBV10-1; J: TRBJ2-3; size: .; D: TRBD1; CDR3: CASSESPTGQGLDTQYF; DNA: TGCGCCAGCAGTGAGTCCCCGACCGGACAGGGGCTAGATACGCAGTATTTT
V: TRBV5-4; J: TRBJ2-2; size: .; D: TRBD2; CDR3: CASSLVLTSGGQTGELFF; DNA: TGTGCCAGCAGCTTGGTTCTGACTAGCGGGGGGCAAACCGGGGAGCTGTTTTTT
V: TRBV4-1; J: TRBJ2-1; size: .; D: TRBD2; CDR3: CASSQVAGGRNEQFF; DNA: TGCGCCAGCAGCCAAGTAGCGGGGGGGCGGAATGAGCAGTTCTTC
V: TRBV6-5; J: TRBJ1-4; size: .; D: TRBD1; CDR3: CASSGQGKTNEKLFF; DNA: TGTGCCAGCAGCGGACAGGGTAAAACTAATGAAAAACTGTTTTTT
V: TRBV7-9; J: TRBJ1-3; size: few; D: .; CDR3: CASNPDFSGNTIYF; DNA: TGTGCCAGCAATCCAGACTTCTCTGGAAACACCATATATTTT
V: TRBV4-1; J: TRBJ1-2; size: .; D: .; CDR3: CASSRTAGDGYTF; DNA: TGCGCCAGCAGCAGAACGGCAGGGGATGGCTACACCTTC
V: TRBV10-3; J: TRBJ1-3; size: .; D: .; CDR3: CAISVRGGRLSGNTIYF; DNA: TGTGCCATCAGTGTTAGAGGAGGGAGGTTATCTGGAAACACCATATATTTT
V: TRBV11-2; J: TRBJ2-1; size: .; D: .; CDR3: CASSLMRSYNEQFF; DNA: TGTGCCAGCAGCTTAATGCGGTCCTACAATGAGCAGTTCTTC
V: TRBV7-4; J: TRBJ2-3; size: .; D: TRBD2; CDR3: CASSLGGTSFATDTQYF; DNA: TGTGCCAGCAGCTTAGGGGGGACTAGTTTCGCAACAGATACGCAGTATTTT
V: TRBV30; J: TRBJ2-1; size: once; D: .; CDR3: CAWTPPGHFNGEQFF; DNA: TGTGCCTGGACCCCGCCGGGACACTTCAACGGTGAGCAGTTCTTC
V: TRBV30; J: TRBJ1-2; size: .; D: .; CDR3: CAWSVTIGSYGYTF; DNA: TGTGCCTGGAGTGTTACTATTGGCTCCTATGGCTACACCTTC
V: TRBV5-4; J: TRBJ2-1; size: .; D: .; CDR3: CASSLHLYRGGYNEQFF; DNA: TGTGCCAGCAGCCTCCACCTCTACAGGGGGGGGTACAATGAGCAGTTCTTC
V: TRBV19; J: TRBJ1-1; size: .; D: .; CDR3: CATRGVDTEAFF; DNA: TGTGCCACCCGGGGGGTGGACACTGAAGCTTTCTTT
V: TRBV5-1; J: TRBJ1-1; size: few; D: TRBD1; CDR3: CASSSPIQGDTEAFF; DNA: TGCGCCAGCAGCTCACCAATACAGGGGGACACTGAAGCTTTCTTT
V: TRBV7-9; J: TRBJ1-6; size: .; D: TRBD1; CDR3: CASTTLRDRGGEGSPLHF; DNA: TGTGCCAGCACCACCCTCCGGGACAGGGGCGGAGAGGGTTCACCCCTCCACTTT
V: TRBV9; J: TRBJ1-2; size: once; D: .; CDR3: CASSVFPLTGTKKYYGYTF; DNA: TGTGCCAGCAGCGTTTTCCCTTTAACCGGGACAAAAAAATACTATGGCTACACCTTC
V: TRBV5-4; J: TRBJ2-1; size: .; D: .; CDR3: CASSRGTGTYNEQFF; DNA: TGTGCCAGCAGCCGCGGAACCGGGACATACAATGAGCAGTTCTTC
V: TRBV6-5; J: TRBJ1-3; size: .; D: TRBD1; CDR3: CASSSGTGEGNTIYF; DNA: TGTGCCAGCAGTTCTGGGACAGGGGAAGGAAACACCATATATTTT
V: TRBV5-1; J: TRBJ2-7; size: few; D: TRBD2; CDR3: CASTLAGGDEQYF; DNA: TGCGCCAGCACCCTAGCGGGGGGGGACGAGCAGTACTTC
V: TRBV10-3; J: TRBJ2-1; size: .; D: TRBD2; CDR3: CAARYSSGGACEQFF; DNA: TGTGCCGCGCGCTATTCTAGCGGGGGGGCCTGTGAGCAGTTCTTC
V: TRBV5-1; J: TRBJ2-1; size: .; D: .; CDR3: CASSHPRLEGHNEQFF; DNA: TGCGCCAGCAGCCACCCCAGACTAGAAGGGCACAATGAGCAGTTCTTC
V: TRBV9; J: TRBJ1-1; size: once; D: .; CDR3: CASSVAPRGNTEAFF; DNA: TGTGCCAGCAGCGTAGCCCCTCGGGGGAACACTGAAGCTTTCTTT
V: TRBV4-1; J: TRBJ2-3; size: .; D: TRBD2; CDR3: CASSHGPAGNVNTQYF; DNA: TGCGCCAGCAGCCACGGACCAGCGGGGAACGTGAATACGCAGTATTTT